Listed below are T cell receptor beta chains from one sample, sequenced in a study of T cell responses to AZD1222 COVID-19 vaccine. The data were produced by immunoSEQ multiplex PCR, yet TCRdb's version contains in-frame clones alone and is incomplete. The sample contains under 150,000 clones, about 89% of which appear only once. This sample comprised peripheral blood, obtained on day 0 of AZD1222 vaccination. The receptors come from an adult in good health. Each CDR3 is given with its conserved first and last residue. A D gene is named only where the DNA matches it firmly. Clone size, where shown, is once, few, many, or a class for clones that have expanded.

.,.,TRBV9,TRBJ2-7,TGTGCCAGCAGCGAAGGGTCGGGGGGACACTCCTACGAGCAGTACTTC,CASSEGSGGHSYEQYF
.,.,TRBV5-6,TRBJ2-1,TGTGCCAGCAGCTTGTTAACTCAACCCTACAATGAGCAGTTCTTC,CASSLLTQPYNEQFF
.,TRBD2,TRBV19,TRBJ2-2,TGTGCCAGTACCTTACTAGCGGGCAACACCGGGGAGCTGTTTTTT,CASTLLAGNTGELFF
.,.,TRBV5-6,TRBJ2-7,TGTGCCAGCAGCTTGATAGGCGAGCAGTACTTC,CASSLIGEQYF
.,TRBD2,TRBV4-3,TRBJ2-1,TGCGCCAGCAGCCAAGAGGGGACTAGCCAGTTCTTC,CASSQEGTSQFF
.,.,TRBV4-1,TRBJ2-7,TGCGCCAGCAGCCAAGAAATTGTCGGATCCTACGAGCAGTACTTC,CASSQEIVGSYEQYF
.,.,TRBV7-2,TRBJ1-3,TGTGCCAGCAGCTTAGGAATAGGCTCTGGAAACACCATATATTTT,CASSLGIGSGNTIYF
.,.,TRBV11-2,TRBJ1-3,TGTGCCAGCAGCTTCGGGGGACCGGACTCTGGAAACACCATATATTTT,CASSFGGPDSGNTIYF
.,TRBD2,TRBV2,TRBJ2-1,TGTGCCAGCAGTCCCCGGGGAGCGGGAGAGGGGCGGGGCGTGGTCTTC,CASSPRGAGEGRGVVF
.,.,TRBV7-9,TRBJ2-3,TGTGCCAGCAGCTTAGGGAGCACAGATACGCAGTATTTT,CASSLGSTDTQYF
.,TRBD1,TRBV12-5,TRBJ1-2,TGTGCTAGTGGTTTGTCCTCAGCCCGGACAGGGGACTACACCTTC,CASGLSSARTGDYTF
.,TRBD1,TRBV5-3,TRBJ1-3,TGTGCCAGAAGCTTGGAACAGGGGGGCTCTGGAAACACCATATATTTT,CARSLEQGGSGNTIYF
.,TRBD1,TRBV5-1,TRBJ1-2,TGCGCCAGCAGCGAGGACAGGGGGTATGGCTACACCTTC,CASSEDRGYGYTF
.,.,TRBV29-1,TRBJ2-5,TGCAGCGTTGTGGGGCCAACACAAGAGACCCAGTACTTC,CSVVGPTQETQYF
.,TRBD2,TRBV7-9,TRBJ2-2,TGTGCCAGCAGCTTAGCGCGGACTAGCCACACCGGGGAGCTGTTTTTT,CASSLARTSHTGELFF
.,TRBD1,TRBV15,TRBJ2-7,TGTGCCACCAGACTGACCGGGACAGGGAGTGAGCAGTACTTC,CATRLTGTGSEQYF
.,.,TRBV27,TRBJ1-1,TGTGCCAGCAGTTTCCAGATCGGCGTGAACACTGAAGCTTTCTTT,CASSFQIGVNTEAFF
once,.,TRBV14,TRBJ2-3,TGTGCCAGCAGCTCTCTATTAAACACAGATACGCAGTATTTT,CASSSLLNTDTQYF
.,.,TRBV19,TRBJ1-1,TGTGCCAGTAGTATAGGGGGGGAGAACACTGAAGCTTTCTTT,CASSIGGENTEAFF
.,.,TRBV2,TRBJ1-1,TGTGCCAGCATAGAGCAGGGGAACACTGAAGCTTTCTTT,CASIEQGNTEAFF
.,.,TRBV29-1,TRBJ1-2,TGCAGCGTCGCACTAGGGGAGGTTGTTGGCTACACCTTC,CSVALGEVVGYTF
.,.,TRBV20-1,TRBJ1-2,TGCAGTGCTGGAGGGCCGTATGGCTACACCTTC,CSAGGPYGYTF
.,.,TRBV7-2,TRBJ1-6,TGTGCCAGCAGCACGCAGGTTGTCTATAATTCACCCCTCCACTTT,CASSTQVVYNSPLHF
.,.,TRBV21-1,TRBJ1-2,TGTGCCAGCAGCTTTCCCAAGGGGGCTAGCTCCGATGGCTACACCTTC,CASSFPKGASSDGYTF
once,.,TRBV3-1/TRBV3-2,TRBJ1-4,TGTGCCAGCAGCCCCTGGGACGCAGATAATGAAAAACTGTTTTTT,CASSPWDADNEKLFF
.,.,TRBV6-5,TRBJ2-5,TGTGCCAGCAGTTCTCGGCGGGTGATTGGGGAGACCCAGTACTTC,CASSSRRVIGETQYF